This T cell receptor beta chain originates from a study of post-analysis software for immune sequencing data. The study's findings and limits: TRBV segments more frequent in patients than in controls numbered five and included TRBV5-6, TRBV5-1 and TRBV20-1. Batch-matched samples strongly co-clustered by F measure. Controls' normalized Chao1 diversity significantly exceeded that of multiple sclerosis patients.

Incorporated into the TCR beta cDNA libraries were unique molecular identifiers, which served to reduce PCR and sequencing biases. A population of 1 to 10 million T cells gave rise to roughly 500,000 cDNA molecules. TCRdb re-analysed the PCR reads in MiXCR, keeping a single row per CDR3 protein. The sample shows hundreds of thousands of distinct CDR3 sequences, 30% of them seen only once. This CDR3 region has 14 residues. CDR1 MNHNY and CDR2 SVGAGI come from the germline V gene (reference sequence). The V end was cut by 5 bases, the J end by 6 bases, with 16 bases between. In regard to this clonotype: Its cognate antigen is unknown.

The rearrangement uses TRBV6-6 and TRBJ1-1; D may be TRBD1 (5 bases). The sample was blood. The TCR sequence derives from a girl aged 10 to 17 with multiple sclerosis. The chain's CDR3 is CASSPPRGRAEAFF. The CDR3 DNA sequence: TGTGCCAGCAGTCCTCCCCGGGGCAGGGCTGAAGCTTTCTTT.